These 29 T cell receptor beta chains were all obtained from the same sample, sequenced in a study of early T cells in non-severe SARS-CoV-2 infection. TCRdb reprocessed the 5' RACE reads with MiXCR, giving one entry per CDR3 protein. The sample records tens of thousands of distinct CDR3 sequences, 10% to 15% being singletons. The sample consisted of whole blood. These receptors all stem from an adult who was a healthcare worker with PCR-confirmed SARS-CoV-2 infection or an uninfected control (not recorded which).

This clonotype was observed a few times. The V and J genes are TRBV5-6 and TRBJ1-1, with D maybe TRBD1 (6 bases). CDR1 and CDR2 from the germline V gene are SGHDT and YYEEEE. V was cut by 4 bases and J by 1 base, with 17 bases left in between. The CDR3 has 16 amino acids. In DNA, the CDR3 is TGTGCCAGCAGCCCGGGGGCCGCCAGCCCGAACACTGAAGCTTTCTTT. This sequence encodes CASSPGAASPNTEAFF.

Regarding this clonotype: A read error is possible here, since a much larger clone lies one base away. The chain has TRBV12-3 or TRBV12-4 and TRBJ2-1; no clear D gene. Trimming stripped 6 bases from V and 9 bases from J, with 12 bases between. The CDR3 has 12 residues. CDR3 loop: CASRASLIEQFF. The CDR3 coding sequence is TGTGCCAGCAGAGCCTCACTAATTGAGCAGTTCTTC.

This clonotype has a count of ten or more. The chain carries TRBV2 and TRBJ1-1; 7 nucleotides line up with TRBD1. The germline CDR1 and CDR2 sequences are SNHLY and FYNNEI. This CDR3 has 16 residues. V trimming: 8 bases; J trimming: 3 bases; junction bases outside the gene matches: 15. In DNA form, the CDR3 reads TGTGCCAGCGGAAGGGACAGCGTACGAGATCACACTGAAGCTTTCTTT. Its translation: CASGRDSVRDHTEAFF.

In this sample, this clonotype turned up a few times. This rearrangement joins TRBV20-1 to TRBJ2-1, with D possibly being TRBD1 or TRBD2 (6 bases each). Trimming pared 3 bases from V and 3 bases from J, leaving 12 bases between. Germline V gene lookup returns CDR1 DFQATT and CDR2 SNEGSKA (reference sequence). CDR3 length: 14 amino acids. Written as DNA, the CDR3 is TGCAGTGCTAGCTTAGGGGGGAACTACAATGAGCAGTTCTTC. Translated: CSASLGGNYNEQFF.

This clonotype was observed many times. The chain is built from TRBV12-3 or TRBV12-4 and TRBJ1-2; D remains ambiguous. The CDR3 loop spans 16 amino acids. Trimming left V 0 bases short and J 7 bases short, with 18 bases between. The CDR3 coding sequence is TGTGCCAGCAGTTTAGCGGCGGCAAACCCCGCTCGTGGCTACACCTTC. This encodes CASSLAAANPARGYTF.

This clonotype was recorded many times. The chain links TRBV12-3 or TRBV12-4 to TRBJ1-2, with 9 bases lining up with TRBD1. The CDR3 spans 15 residues. The V gene end was trimmed by 6 bases and the J gene end by 8 bases; junction bases not matched to a gene: 13. The chain's CDR3 is CASRPRTGEGTGYTF. For the CDR3, the DNA is TGTGCCAGCAGACCGCGGACAGGGGAAGGGACCGGCTACACCTTC.

This clonotype was seen more than once but under ten times. V usage is TRBV6-5 and J usage is TRBJ1-2, with 7 bases fitting TRBD1. CDR1 and CDR2 (germline): MNHEY, SVGAGI. The CDR3 is made up of 14 amino acids. V shed 0 bases and J 8 bases; nucleotides not matched to a gene: 6. DNA of the CDR3: TGTGCCAGCAGTTACTCCGACAGGGTGGAAGGCTACACCTTC. This gives the protein CASSYSDRVEGYTF.

Notes on this clonotype: One end of the junction does not line up with germline, which may come from a read error. J is TRBJ2-2 and V is TRBV30, with D tentatively TRBD2 (5 bases). Per germline, CDR1 GTSNPN and CDR2 SVGIG (reference sequence). The length of the CDR3 is 11 residues. The CDR3 here is CAWRHTGELVF. The CDR3 DNA reads TGTGCCTGGAGGCACACCGGGGAGCTGGTTTTT.

The chain joins TRBV3-1 to TRBJ1-1, with D possibly TRBD1 on 6 matching bases. V was shortened by 2 bases and J by 5 bases, with 12 bases between the two germline ends. The CDR3 spans 14 residues. Germline V lookup: CDR1 LGHDT, CDR2 YNNKEL (reference sequence). CDR3 sequence (DNA): TGTGCCAGCAGCCAAAAGCGGAGGGGGACTGAAGCTTTCTTT. Encoded protein: CASSQKRRGTEAFF.

CDR3 protein: CASSLLEGFYEQYF. The CDR3 coding sequence is TGTGCCAGCAGTTTATTGGAGGGATTCTACGAGCAGTACTTC. This chain connects TRBV28 to TRBJ2-7; tentatively, D is TRBD2 (6 bases). V lost 1 base, J lost 3 bases, and 10 bases lay in between. The CDR3 consists of 14 residues. In germline, CDR1 is MDHEN, CDR2 SYDVKM. Combining the CDR3 with reference TRBV28 and TRBJ2-7 gives the whole variable domain DVKVTQSSRYLVKRTGEKVFLECVQDMDHENMFWYRQDPGLGLRLIYFSYDVKMKEKGDIPEGYSVSREKKERFSLILESASTNQTSMYLCASSLLEGFYEQYFGPGTRLTVT.

The rearrangement uses TRBV7-8 and TRBJ1-5; maybe TRBD1 (5 bases). The CDR3 consists of 16 residues. Germline loops: CDR1 SGHVS, CDR2 FQNEAQ. With 5 bases removed from V and 4 bases from J, the gap between germline ends came to 18 bases. The CDR3 sequence: CASSTHSGKVNQPQHF. CDR3 in DNA: TGTGCCAGCAGCACACACTCAGGGAAGGTGAATCAGCCCCAGCATTTT. Full variable domain (rest looked up from reference TRBV7-8 and TRBJ1-5): GAGVSQSPRYKVAKRGQDVALRCDPISGHVSLFWYQQALGQGPEFLTYFQNEAQLDKSGLPSDRFFAERPEGSVSTLKIQRTQQEDSAVYLCASSTHSGKVNQPQHFGDGTRLSIL.

This clonotype was found many times. The chain couples TRBV27 to TRBJ1-1; D might be TRBD1 (5 bases). Trimming cost V 8 bases and J 7 bases, with 20 bases left between them. Per the germline V gene, CDR1 is MNHEY and CDR2 is SMNVEV (reference sequence). The CDR3 sequence is 14 residues long. The CDR3 DNA reads TGTGCCAGCCGGGTCATGACGGGGACGCGTGAAGCTTTCTTT. Its protein is CASRVMTGTREAFF.

The chain employs TRBV5-1 and TRBJ2-1; 8 bases are a match to TRBD2. The end of the DNA aligns better with TRBJ2-7, so the J call may be wrong. The CDR3 has 16 amino acids. Germline CDR1 and CDR2: SGHRS and YFSETQ. The CDR3 bases are TGCGCCAGCAGCTTCCGAGCAACTAGCGGAAACAATGAGCAGTACTTC. Translation: CASSFRATSGNNEQYF.

The rearrangement uses TRBV7-3 and TRBJ2-3; 7 positions match TRBD2. Trimming removed 5 bases from V and 0 bases from J; junction bases left unmatched: 8. Germline V gives CDR1 SGHTA, CDR2 FQGTGA. The CDR3 consists of 16 residues. Here the CDR3 DNA reads TGTGCCAGCAGCCCGGGGCTAGCGGCTAGCACAGATACGCAGTATTTT. Its translation: CASSPGLAASTDTQYF.

This clonotype has a handful of counts. The chain employs TRBV28 and TRBJ1-1; D is uncertain. Trimming pared 7 bases from V and 3 bases from J, leaving 6 bases between. This CDR3 contains 11 residues. CDR1 is MDHEN and CDR2 is SYDVKM in the germline V gene. The CDR3 reads CASTVDTEAFF. In DNA, the CDR3 is TGTGCCAGCACAGTGGACACTGAAGCTTTCTTT.

This clonotype was seen repeatedly, ten times or more. The CDR3 sequence is CASSLAAGGTEAFF. Here the CDR3 DNA reads TGTGCCAGCAGTTTAGCGGCTGGAGGTACTGAAGCTTTCTTT. This sequence joins TRBV27 and TRBJ1-1; D ambiguous. Germline V lookup: CDR1 MNHEY, CDR2 SMNVEV (reference sequence). The CDR3 consists of 14 residues. Trimming removed 2 bases from V and 5 bases from J, with 12 bases in between.

The genes are TRBV7-9 and TRBJ2-3, with 9 positions matching TRBD2. J lost 4 bases, V lost 8 bases, and 10 bases had no gene match. The CDR3 loop spans 15 amino acids. Germline assignment: CDR1 SEHNR and CDR2 FQNEAQ (reference sequence). The CDR3 DNA follows: TGTGCCAGCTCCCCCAGCGGGGGGATCGCAGATACGCAGTATTTT. This codes for CASSPSGGIADTQYF.

In this sample, this clonotype turned up a few times. The chain links TRBV5-6 to TRBJ2-3, with TRBD2 as a possible D gene (5 bases). CDR3 length: 13 residues. V dropped 0 bases and J dropped 4 bases, with 6 bases sitting between them. The germline gives CDR1 SGHDT, CDR2 YYEEEE. CDR3 DNA sequence: TGTGCCAGCAGCTTGGCCGGGGCAGATACGCAGTATTTT. Amino acid sequence: CASSLAGADTQYF.

This clonotype was detected only once. The chain carries TRBV27 and TRBJ1-5; no definite D call. Per germline, CDR1 MNHEY and CDR2 SMNVEV (reference sequence). This CDR3 is 15 amino acids long. The ends were cut back, 5 bases at V and 4 bases at J, with 15 bases in the middle. The CDR3 is CASSPAPGGNQPQHF. DNA of the CDR3: TGTGCCAGCAGTCCTGCGCCAGGAGGAAATCAGCCCCAGCATTTT.

V gene TRBV7-9 combines with J gene TRBJ2-5; 7 bases match TRBD1. The trim removed 5 bases at V and 4 bases at J, leaving 7 bases unmatched. Germline CDR1 is SEHNR and CDR2 is FQNEAQ (reference sequence). CDR3 length: 14 residues. DNA of the CDR3: TGTGCCAGCAGCCGGGACAGTTTCGGAGAGACCCAGTACTTC. This encodes CASSRDSFGETQYF.

This chain links TRBV9 with TRBJ2-3; the D is unclear. The CDR3 length is 16 residues. Looked up from germline, CDR1 is SGDLS and CDR2 is YYNGEE. The V and J ends lost 4 bases and 2 bases respectively, with 17 bases between them. For the CDR3, the DNA is TGTGCCAGCAGCCCCCGTGGGATAGCAAACACAGATACGCAGTATTTT. This encodes CASSPRGIANTDTQYF.

This clonotype was detected many times. The rearrangement links TRBV6-1 to TRBJ1-1; TRBD1 is a possible D gene (5 bases). The CDR3 length is 14 residues. V lost 5 bases and J 5 bases, leaving 15 bases between the germline ends. In germline, CDR1 is MNHNS, CDR2 SASEGT. CDR3 nucleotide sequence: TGTGCCAGCAGTATTCGGGACCAGCTGACTGAAGCTTTCTTT. Residues: CASSIRDQLTEAFF.

This clonotype was detected a few times. This chain links TRBV5-1 with TRBJ2-2; D gene uncertain. The CDR3 has 13 amino acids. The V end lost 0 bases, the J end lost 7 bases, and 7 bases lay between the germline ends. Germline-derived CDR1 and CDR2 are SGHRS and YFSETQ. The CDR3 nucleotides read TGCGCCAGCAGCTTGGACAGCCTCGGGGAGCTGTTTTTT. This translates into CASSLDSLGELFF.

The chain employs TRBV11-2 and TRBJ1-5; D uncertain. CDR3 length: 14 amino acids. Germline V lookup: CDR1 SGHAT, CDR2 FQNNGV. V lost 5 bases and J lost 7, with 15 bases in between. CDR3 in DNA: TGTGCCAGCAGCCGCATAGTCGGAGACCAGCCCCAGCATTTT. It is translated as CASSRIVGDQPQHF.

This clonotype has just a few counts. V and J are TRBV7-2 and TRBJ2-3; tentatively, D is TRBD2 (6 bases). The CDR3 has 13 amino acids. Trimming removed 10 bases at V and 6 bases at J, with 17 bases between. In germline, CDR1 is SGHTA, CDR2 FQGNSA. CDR3 DNA sequence: TGTGCCACCAAGGGACTCCGTCGGGATACGCAGTATTTT. Its protein is CATKGLRRDTQYF.

This clonotype occurred once. The V gene is TRBV10-3, the J gene TRBJ2-7; 7 bases are shared with TRBD2. V dropped 6 bases and J dropped 0; count of bases not matched to a gene: 2. CDR3 length: 13 residues. Germline V CDR1 and CDR2: ENHRY, SYGVKD. The CDR3, as DNA: TGTGCCATCAGGGGGGACTACTCCTACGAGCAGTACTTC. Translation: CAIRGDYSYEQYF.

This clonotype is categorized as medium-sized (0.01 to 0.1%). This chain uses TRBV2 with TRBJ1-2, with D possibly being TRBD1 (5 bases). CDR3 length equals 14 residues. The germline CDR1 and CDR2 sequences are SNHLY and FYNNEI. Deletions cut 7 bases from V and 4 bases from J, with 16 bases between. CDR3 nucleotides: TGTGCCAGCACCCCCGGGGCCGGCGGCTATGGCTACACCTTC. Amino acids: CASTPGAGGYGYTF.

This clonotype was counted ten times or more. The junction does not match germline at one end; this may be a read error. V is TRBV7-7 and J is TRBJ2-3; D ambiguous. The CDR3 has 16 amino acids. Germline CDR1 reads SSHAT; CDR2 reads FNYEAQ (reference sequence). CDR3 coding DNA: TGTGCTAGCAGCTTAGGATCGAGTCCCTCCACAGATACGCAGTATTTT. This codes for CASSLGSSPSTDTQYF. The whole variable domain, filled in from reference TRBV7-7 and TRBJ2-3, reads GAGVSQSPRYKVTKRGQDVTLRCDPISSHATLYWYQQALGQGPEFLTYFNYEAQPDKSGLPSDRFSAERPEGSISTLTIQRTEQRDSAMYRCASSLGSSPSTDTQYFGPGTRLTVL.

This clonotype was counted at least ten times. The chain is built from TRBV27 and TRBJ2-1, with 13 bases that match TRBD2. The CDR3 has 16 residues. The germline CDR1 and CDR2 sequences are MNHEY and SMNVEV (reference sequence). Losses at the gene ends were 5 bases for V and 7 bases for J; bases not matched to a gene: 8. The CDR3 reads CASSPIGLAGANEQFF. CDR3 DNA: TGTGCCAGCAGTCCCATCGGACTAGCGGGAGCTAATGAGCAGTTCTTC.